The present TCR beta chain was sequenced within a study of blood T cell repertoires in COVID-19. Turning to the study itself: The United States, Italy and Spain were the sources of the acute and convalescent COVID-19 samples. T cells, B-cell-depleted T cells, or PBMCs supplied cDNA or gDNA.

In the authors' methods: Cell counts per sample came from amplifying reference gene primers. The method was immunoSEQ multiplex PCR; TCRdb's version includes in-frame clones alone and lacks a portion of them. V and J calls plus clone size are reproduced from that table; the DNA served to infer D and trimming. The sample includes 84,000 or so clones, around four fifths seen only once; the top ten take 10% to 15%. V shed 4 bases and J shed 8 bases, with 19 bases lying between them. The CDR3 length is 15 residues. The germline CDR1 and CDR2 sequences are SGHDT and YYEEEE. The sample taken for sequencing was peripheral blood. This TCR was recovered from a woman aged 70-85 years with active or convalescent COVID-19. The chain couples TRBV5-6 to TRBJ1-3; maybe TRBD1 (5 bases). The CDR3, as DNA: TGTGCCAGCAGCCCGACAGACACCGCTTCGCACACCATATATTTT. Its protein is CASSPTDTASHTIYF.